Below, 10 T cell receptor beta chains from the same sample are listed, as sequenced in a study of cytomegalovirus exposure and HLA in healthy donors. A multiplex PCR was run with 60 Vbeta primers and 13 Jbeta primers. Assay: immunoSEQ multiplex PCR; the TCRdb copy retains only in-frame clones and omits some. The table lists approximately 160,000 clones, about three quarters of them singletons. Specimen: PBMCs. These receptors all stem from a woman aged 25-40 years in good health and CMV-seropositive.

The chain recombines TRBV27 with TRBJ2-3; D remains ambiguous. In germline, CDR1 is MNHEY, CDR2 SMNVEV (reference sequence). The CDR3 is 16 residues long. V was pared by 0 bases and J by 3 bases, with 13 bases between. CDR3 sequence: CASSLSGVRETDTQYF. CDR3 DNA: TGTGCCAGCAGTTTATCGGGCGTCCGTGAGACAGATACGCAGTATTTT.

V and J are TRBV30 and TRBJ2-1, with 16 bases lining up with TRBD2. This CDR3 spans 15 amino acids. Trimming took 3 bases from V and 12 from J; bases not matched to a gene: 8. Per the germline V gene, CDR1 is GTSNPN and CDR2 is SVGIG (reference sequence). Here the CDR3 DNA reads TGTGCCTGGAGCCGACCGGGACTAGCGGGAGGGGGGCAGTTCTTC. Translating it yields CAWSRPGLAGGGQFF.

V gene TRBV5-1 combines with J gene TRBJ2-3, with 8 bases aligning to TRBD2. The ends lost 3 bases at V and 0 bases at J; junction bases unmatched: 6. Germline assignment: CDR1 SGHRS and CDR2 YFSETQ. This CDR3 contains 16 residues. CDR3 residues: CASSSQVAGSTDTQYF. The DNA of the CDR3 is TGCGCCAGCAGCTCCCAAGTAGCGGGGAGCACAGATACGCAGTATTTT.

The chain links TRBV7-2 to TRBJ1-2, with 7 bases identical to TRBD1. Looked up from germline, CDR1 is SGHTA and CDR2 is FQGNSA. V gave up 5 bases and J gave up 3 bases; unmatched junction bases: 3. The CDR3 totals 13 residues. In nucleotides, the CDR3 is TGTGCCAGCAGCGTCACAGGGGACTATGGCTACACCTTC. Amino acid sequence: CASSVTGDYGYTF.

The V and J genes are TRBV18 and TRBJ2-5; D might be TRBD1 (5 bases). Trimming cost V 3 bases and J 5 bases, with 19 bases left between them. Germline V gene lookup returns CDR1 KGHSH and CDR2 LQKENI. The CDR3 length is 16 residues. The CDR3 DNA sequence: TGTGCCAGCTCACCTTCCCTTACAGGCGACGGTGAGACCCAGTACTTC. Protein: CASSPSLTGDGETQYF.

The chain joins TRBV21-1 to TRBJ1-2; TRBD1 was called by the table and not checked on the DNA. TRBV21-1 is shown as a pseudogene. This CDR3 has 17 amino acids. DNA for the CDR3: TGTGCCAGCAGCAAGCGCGTAACAGGCCCGGCTAACTATGGCTACACCTTC. Protein: CASSKRVTGPANYGYTF.

The chain recombines TRBV21-1 with TRBJ2-7; the table's D call TRBD1 went unverified against the DNA. TRBV21-1 is a recognized pseudogene. The CDR3 has 17 residues. The CDR3 bases are TGTGCCAGCAGCAAAGTCGGGGACAGGGGCCTATACTACGAGCAGTACTTC. Translating gives CASSKVGDRGLYYEQYF.

The J gene is TRBJ2-1, the V gene TRBV7-9; 9 bases are shared with TRBD1. Losses at the gene ends were 5 bases for V and 5 bases for J; bases not matched to a gene: 10. The CDR3 consists of 16 residues. CDR1 is SEHNR, CDR2 FQNEAQ, per germline (reference sequence). This chain's CDR3 is CASSVQTGGVHNEQFF. CDR3 sequence (DNA): TGTGCCAGCAGCGTCCAGACAGGGGGTGTCCACAATGAGCAGTTCTTC.

V and J are TRBV2 and TRBJ2-5, with TRBD2 matching over 9 bases. The CDR3 runs 14 residues. Germline loops: CDR1 SNHLY, CDR2 FYNNEI. Trimming took 2 bases from V and 10 from J; bases not matched to a gene: 8. The CDR3 region is CASSEHSGRADQYF. For the CDR3, the DNA is TGTGCCAGCAGTGAACATAGCGGGAGAGCGGACCAGTACTTC.

The chain carries TRBV10-1 and TRBJ1-2, with 7 bases identical to TRBD1. Germline lookup yields CDR1 WNHNN and CDR2 SYGVQD (reference sequence). The CDR3 has 13 amino acids. V lost 3 bases and J lost 6; bases outside the gene matches: 4. CDR3 loop: CASSESGTDGYTF. CDR3 bases: TGCGCCAGCAGTGAAAGTGGGACAGATGGCTACACCTTC.